Each of the 9 T cell receptor beta chains below was sequenced from the same sample in a study of follicular helper T cells after annual influenza vaccination (dated 2017 in TCRdb). Library preparation was by the immunoSEQ multiplex PCR assay. TCRdb stores this immuneACCESS table with in-frame sequences only. Part of the clones is absent; in the studies checked, under half of the shortfall reflects unresolved V genes, and no reason is known for the rest. The sample yields under 9,500 clones; approximately 86% were counted once. Clones ranked in the top ten supply about 3% of the sample. The time point label for this specimen denotes: 2013-2014 season, 7 days after vaccination. The specimen was CXCR5+ CD38- circulating T follicular helper cells from blood, collected 7 days after influenza vaccination. According to the study, the label for this sample's cell subset or site signals: circulating Tfh, non-naive CD4+CXCR5+PD-1+ (ICOS+CD38+ or ICOS-CD38-). These receptors came from an adult who received the influenza vaccine.

A few counts support this clone. This sequence joins TRBV14 and TRBJ1-1; D gene unclear. From germline, CDR1 is SGHDN and CDR2 FVKESK. V dropped 5 bases and J dropped 0 bases, with 16 bases sitting between them. The CDR3 has 16 amino acids. In nucleotides, the CDR3 is TGTGCCAGCAGCGGTTTGTTCTCCATCATGAACACTGAAGCTTTCTTT. It yields the protein CASSGLFSIMNTEAFF.

J is TRBJ1-1 and V is TRBV7-2; D gene uncertain. Germline assignment: CDR1 SGHTA and CDR2 FQGNSA. This CDR3 contains 15 residues. V was clipped by 4 bases and J by 1 base, with 13 bases between them. The CDR3 DNA follows: TGTGCCAGCAGCTACCAGCCCAACCCGAACACTGAAGCTTTCTTT. The encoded protein is CASSYQPNPNTEAFF. Variable domain in full (rest from reference TRBV7-2 and TRBJ1-1): GAGVSQSPSNKVTEKGKDVELRCDPISGHTALYWYRQSLGQGLEFLIYFQGNSAPDKSGLPSDRFSAERTGGSVSTLTIQRTQQEDSAVYLCASSYQPNPNTEAFFGQGTRLTVV.

This clone was seen only once. The chain combines TRBV6-1 with TRBJ2-2; perhaps TRBD2 as D (6 bases). This CDR3 comprises 15 residues. V shed 6 bases and J shed 5 bases, with 16 bases lying between them. The germline gives CDR1 MNHNS, CDR2 SASEGT. CDR3 residues: CASSLATWRTGELFF. In DNA, the CDR3 is TGTGCCAGCAGCCTAGCGACCTGGAGAACCGGGGAGCTGTTTTTT.

The gene calls are TRBV6-1 and TRBJ2-1; D unclear. CDR1 MNHNS and CDR2 SASEGT come from the germline V gene. CDR3 length: 13 amino acids. Trimming took 4 bases from V and 9 from J, leaving 13 bases between them. In DNA form, the CDR3 reads TGTGCCAGCAGTGTAAGTTCCCGTGGTGAGCAGTTCTTC. Translation: CASSVSSRGEQFF.

This clone appeared a few times. J is TRBJ1-6 and V is TRBV7-9; the D gene is possibly TRBD1 (6 bases). V was trimmed by 10 bases and J by 7 bases, leaving 14 bases between them. There are 13 residues in the CDR3. Germline V gene lookup returns CDR1 SEHNR and CDR2 FQNEAQ (reference sequence). The chain's CDR3 is CAINTGTNSPLHF. CDR3 nucleotides: TGTGCCATCAATACAGGGACCAATTCACCCCTCCACTTT.

The chain joins TRBV2 to TRBJ2-3, with TRBD2 matching over 8 bases. The CDR3 extends over 13 amino acids. The V segment lost 3 bases and the J segment 5 bases; nucleotides outside the gene matches: 1. Germline values: CDR1 SNHLY, CDR2 FYNNEI. The CDR3 DNA reads as TGTGCCAGCAGTGAGCTAGCGGGAGATACGCAGTATTTT. This encodes CASSELAGDTQYF.

CDR3 coding DNA: TGTGCCAGTAGTAATGGGCCCGGATTCGACTACGAGCAGTACTTC. Its translation: CASSNGPGFDYEQYF. The chain joins TRBV19 to TRBJ2-5; D is unclear. The DNA end is a closer match to TRBJ2-7, so the J assignment may be wrong. This CDR3 spans 15 amino acids. CDR1 LNHDA and CDR2 SQIVND come from the germline V gene (reference sequence).

The chain employs TRBV12-5 and TRBJ2-3, with 10 bases that match TRBD2. CDR1 LGHNT and CDR2 FRNRAP come from the germline V gene. With 7 bases clipped from V and 4 bases from J, the junction kept 11 bases outside the gene matches. The CDR3 spans 16 residues. The CDR3 bases are TGTGCTAGTGCCACCTCCCTAGCGGGAGACTCAGATACGCAGTATTTT. Translation: CASATSLAGDSDTQYF.

This clone was observed once. As DNA, the CDR3 is TGTGCCAGCTCACCAAGGACACCTCAGAGCTCTGGAAACACCATATATTTT. Its translation: CASSPRTPQSSGNTIYF. The gene calls are TRBV18 and TRBJ1-3; D is possibly TRBD1 (5 bases). Germline-derived CDR1 and CDR2 are KGHSH and LQKENI. V lost 2 bases, J lost 0 bases, and 14 bases lay in between. This CDR3 comprises 17 residues.